This T cell receptor beta chain derives from a study of T-cell reconstitution after alpha-beta-depleted transplantation in children listed by TCRdb under 2016. Turning to the overall study: The study quantitatively tracked T-cell immune reconstitution after TCRalphabeta/CD19-depleted allogeneic hematopoietic cell transplantation in children using TCR repertoire profiling. The research as a whole found: Apparently early alphabetaT-cell count recovery about two months after transplant reportedly relied on only several hundred rapidly expanded clones derived from non-depleted graft cells. Hyperexpanded clone frequencies declined over subsequent months; after one year, T-cell counts and TCRbeta diversity were mostly attributed to newly produced T cells. In some patients, the high TCRbeta diversity seen at day 60 was put down to recipient T cells and intrathymic progenitors that had survived conditioning.

In the paper's terms, the treatment or condition label means: allogeneic hematopoietic cell transplantation with graft depleted of TCRalphabeta T cells and CD19 B cells. Transplant recipients were children who received TCRalphabeta/CD19-depleted allogeneic hematopoietic cell grafts. This clonotype showed up many times. Its antigen is still unknown. Base qualities are not at hand, and no much larger clone is one base apart. The library was made by PCR. Reads for this sample came from an Illumina HiSeq 2500. TCR libraries were prepared with molecular barcoding, using unique molecular identifiers to normalize TCRbeta repertoire quantification. TCRdb trimmed public reads at Q25 via fastp, called clones via MiXCR and kept in-frame beta chains. CDR3 protein duplicates are merged, each entry listing the most common genes and DNA. The sample yields around 700,000 distinct CDR3 sequences; around 13% were counted once. Around 0.79% of the sample goes to the ten largest clones.

The clonotype was recovered from a girl aged 2 to 10 with congenital amegakaryocytic thrombocytopenia, due to receive a stem cell transplant. Sequencing used PBMCs, obtained before TCRalphabeta/CD19-depleted stem cell transplant.

The nucleotide sequence is given as TGTGCCAGCAGTTTATCAACAGCCTACGAGCAGTACTTC. This gives the protein CASSLSTAYEQYF. The chain couples TRBV12-3 or TRBV12-4 to TRBJ2-7, with the D gene not confidently named. V is pared back by 2 bases and J by 2 bases, with 7 bases lying between the germline termini. From cysteine to phenylalanine, the CDR3 is 13 amino acids long. The retained sequence is limited to the CDR3, 39 bases, with the frame set at the first base.